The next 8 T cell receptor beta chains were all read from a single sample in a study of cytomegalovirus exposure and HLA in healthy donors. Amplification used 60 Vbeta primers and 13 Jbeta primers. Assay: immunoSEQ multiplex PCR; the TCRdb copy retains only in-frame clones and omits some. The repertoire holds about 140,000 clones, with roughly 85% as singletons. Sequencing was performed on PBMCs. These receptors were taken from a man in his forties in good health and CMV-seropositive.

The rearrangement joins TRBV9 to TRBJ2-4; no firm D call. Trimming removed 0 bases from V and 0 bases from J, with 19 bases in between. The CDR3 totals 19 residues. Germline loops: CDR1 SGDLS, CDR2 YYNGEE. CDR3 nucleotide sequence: TGTGCCAGCAGCGTAGTAGAGCCCAACCCCCCTATAGCCAAAAACATTCAGTACTTC. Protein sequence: CASSVVEPNPPIAKNIQYF.

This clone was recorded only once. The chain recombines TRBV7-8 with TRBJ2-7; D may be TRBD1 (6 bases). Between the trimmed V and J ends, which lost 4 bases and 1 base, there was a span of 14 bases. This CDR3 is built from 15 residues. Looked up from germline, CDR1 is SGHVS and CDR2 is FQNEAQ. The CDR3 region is CASSSPGHASYEQYF. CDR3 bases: TGTGCCAGCAGCTCCCCGGGACATGCTTCCTACGAGCAGTACTTC.

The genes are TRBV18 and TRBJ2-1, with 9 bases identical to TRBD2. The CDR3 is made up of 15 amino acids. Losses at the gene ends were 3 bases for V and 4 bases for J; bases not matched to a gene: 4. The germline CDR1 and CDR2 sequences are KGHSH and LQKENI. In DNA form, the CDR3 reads TGTGCCAGCTCACCGCGGGAGGGCCCTTACAATGAGCAGTTCTTC. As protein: CASSPREGPYNEQFF.

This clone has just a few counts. CDR3 sequence reads: CASSLGAQRYEQYF. The CDR3 DNA follows: TGTGCCAGCAGCCTAGGCGCCCAGCGCTACGAGCAGTACTTC. This chain uses TRBV7-6 with TRBJ2-7; no clear D. Germline loops: CDR1 SGHVS, CDR2 FNYEAQ. The germline V and J ends were trimmed by 5 bases and 3 bases, with 14 bases remaining between them. The CDR3 loop spans 14 amino acids.

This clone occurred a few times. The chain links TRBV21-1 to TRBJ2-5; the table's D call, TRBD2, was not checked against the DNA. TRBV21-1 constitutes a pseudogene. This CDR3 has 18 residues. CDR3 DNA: TGTGCCAGCAGCAAAGTCACTAGCGGGAACCTTGTCCAAGAGACCCAGTACTTC. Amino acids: CASSKVTSGNLVQETQYF.

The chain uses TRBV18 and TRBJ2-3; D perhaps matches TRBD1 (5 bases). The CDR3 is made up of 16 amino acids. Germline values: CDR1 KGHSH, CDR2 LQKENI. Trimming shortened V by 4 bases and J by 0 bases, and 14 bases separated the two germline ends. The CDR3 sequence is CASSLESDTSTDTQYF. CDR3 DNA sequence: TGTGCCAGCTCACTTGAATCGGACACAAGCACAGATACGCAGTATTTT.

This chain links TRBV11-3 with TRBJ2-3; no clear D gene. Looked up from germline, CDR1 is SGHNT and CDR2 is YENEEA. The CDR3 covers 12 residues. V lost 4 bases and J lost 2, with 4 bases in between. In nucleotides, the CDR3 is TGTGCCAGCAGCTCCTACACAGATACGCAGTATTTT. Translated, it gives CASSSYTDTQYF.

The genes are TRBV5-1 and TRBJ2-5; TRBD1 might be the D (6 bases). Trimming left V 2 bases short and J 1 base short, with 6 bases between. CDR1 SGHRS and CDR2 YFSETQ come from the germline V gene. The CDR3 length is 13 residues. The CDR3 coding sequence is TGCGCCAGCAGCTTACAGGGCCAAGAGACCCAGTACTTC. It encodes CASSLQGQETQYF.